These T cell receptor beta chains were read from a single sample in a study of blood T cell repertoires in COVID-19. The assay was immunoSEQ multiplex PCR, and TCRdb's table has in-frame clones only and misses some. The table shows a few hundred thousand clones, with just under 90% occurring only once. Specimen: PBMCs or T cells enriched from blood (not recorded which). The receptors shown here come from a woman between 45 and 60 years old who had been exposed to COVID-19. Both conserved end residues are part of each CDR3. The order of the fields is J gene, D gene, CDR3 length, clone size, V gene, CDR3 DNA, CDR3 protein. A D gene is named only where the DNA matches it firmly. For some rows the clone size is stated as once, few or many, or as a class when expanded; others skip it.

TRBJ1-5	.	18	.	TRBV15	TGTGCCACCAGCACAAAGGCCTACAGGGATGCAAGCAATCAGCCCCAGCATTTT	CATSTKAYRDASNQPQHF
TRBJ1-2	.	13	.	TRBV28	TGTGCCAGCAGATTGGACAGTAACTATGGCTACACCTTC	CASRLDSNYGYTF
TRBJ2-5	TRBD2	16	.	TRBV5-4	TGTGCCAGCAGCGAGGCCTTGACTAGCGGGGGTGAGACCCAGTACTTC	CASSEALTSGGETQYF
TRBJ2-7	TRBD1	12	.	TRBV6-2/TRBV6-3	TGTGCCAGCAGTACAGGGGGCCACGAGCAGTACTTC	CASSTGGHEQYF
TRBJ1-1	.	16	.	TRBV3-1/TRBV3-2	TGTGCCAGCAGCCAGGAGACGGGGGGCAAGAACACTGAAGCTTTCTTT	CASSQETGGKNTEAFF
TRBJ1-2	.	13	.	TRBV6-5	TGTGCCAGCAGGGGATCGCAGGGATATGGCTACACCTTC	CASRGSQGYGYTF
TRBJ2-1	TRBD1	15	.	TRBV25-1	TGTGCCAGCAGTGAAACGGCTACGCAGGGGGTTAGGAAGTTCTTC	CASSETATQGVRKFF
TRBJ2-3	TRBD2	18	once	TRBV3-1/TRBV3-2	TGTGCCAGCAGCCACTCGAGGTCGACTAGCGGGAGAAAAGATACGCAGTATTTT	CASSHSRSTSGRKDTQYF
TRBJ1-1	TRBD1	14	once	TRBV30	TGTGCCTGGAGTCGGACAGGGGTGAGCACTGAAGCTTTCTTT	CAWSRTGVSTEAFF
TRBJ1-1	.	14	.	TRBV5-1	TGCGCCAGCAGCGCCACCCCGGGGAACACTGAAGCTTTCTTT	CASSATPGNTEAFF
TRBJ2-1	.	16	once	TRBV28	TGTGCCAGCAGCCCCACTGGCACAGCAGCCCACAATGAGCAGTTCTTC	CASSPTGTAAHNEQFF
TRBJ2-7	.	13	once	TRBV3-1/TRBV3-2	TGTGCCAGCAGCTCTATTTTAGTCCACGAGCAGTACTTC	CASSSILVHEQYF
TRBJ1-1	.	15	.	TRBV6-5	TGTGCCAGCAGTTACGGCAACAGAAAGAACACTGAAGCTTTCTTT	CASSYGNRKNTEAFF
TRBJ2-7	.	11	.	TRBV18	TGTGCCAGCTCACCATCTGACGAGCAGTACTTC	CASSPSDEQYF
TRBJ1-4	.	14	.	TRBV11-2	TGTGCCAGCAGCTTAGGGGCTCCTAATGAAAAACTGTTTTTT	CASSLGAPNEKLFF
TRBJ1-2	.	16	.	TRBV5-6	TGTGCCAGCAGCCTCTTTTTGGACAGAGCTAACTATGGCTACACCTTC	CASSLFLDRANYGYTF
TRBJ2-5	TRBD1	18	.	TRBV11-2	TGTGCCAGCAGCCCCCGCTCTTTAGACAGGGGAATGCAAGAGACCCAGTACTTC	CASSPRSLDRGMQETQYF
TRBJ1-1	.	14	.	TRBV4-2	TGTGCCAGCAGCCAAGAGAGGAGGGAATATGAAGCTTTCTTT	CASSQERREYEAFF
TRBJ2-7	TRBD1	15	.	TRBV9	TGTGCCAGCAGCGCGATGGGACAGGGTATCTACGAGCAGTACTTC	CASSAMGQGIYEQYF
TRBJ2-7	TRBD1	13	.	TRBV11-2	TGTGCCAGCAGCCGGGATCCAGGGGGCGAGCAGTACTTC	CASSRDPGGEQYF
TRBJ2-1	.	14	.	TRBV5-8	TGTGCCAGCAGCTTGATGGGGCCAGGCAATGAGCAGTTCTTC	CASSLMGPGNEQFF
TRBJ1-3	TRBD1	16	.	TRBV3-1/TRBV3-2	TGTGCCAGCAGCCACGGTCGGGGGACAGTCGGAAACACCATATATTTT	CASSHGRGTVGNTIYF
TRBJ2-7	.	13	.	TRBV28	TGTGCCGGGGGGAACCGAAACATCTACGAGCAGTACTTC	CAGGNRNIYEQYF
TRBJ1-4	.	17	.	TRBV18	TGTGCCAGCTCACCGCCCTTGAGTCCCCCGGTCGGTGAAAAACTGTTTTTT	CASSPPLSPPVGEKLFF
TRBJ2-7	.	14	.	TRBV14	TGTGCCAGCAGTCGTTGGCAGAACCACTACGAGCAGTACTTC	CASSRWQNHYEQYF
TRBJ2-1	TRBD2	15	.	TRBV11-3	TGTGCCAGCAGCTCTACGGGACTAGCGGGGGGTGAGCAGTTCTTC	CASSSTGLAGGEQFF
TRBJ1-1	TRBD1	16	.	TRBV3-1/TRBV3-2	TGTGCCAGCAGCCAAGATCCCGACAGGGGATACACTGAAGCTTTCTTT	CASSQDPDRGYTEAFF
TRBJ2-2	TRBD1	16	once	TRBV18	TGTGCCAGCTCACCACCGGGGGACAGGGGAACCGGGGAGCTGTTTTTT	CASSPPGDRGTGELFF
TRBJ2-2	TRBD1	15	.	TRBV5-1	TGCGCCAGCAGCTTGGAGTTGACAGGGGCCGGGGAGCTGTTTTTT	CASSLELTGAGELFF
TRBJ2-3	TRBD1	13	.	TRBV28	TGTGCCAGCAGTTTCGACAGGGCGGCATGGCAGTATTTT	CASSFDRAAWQYF
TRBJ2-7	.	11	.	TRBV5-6	TGTGCCAGCAGCTTTGGTAGAGTTACGGGATTC	CASSFGRVTGF
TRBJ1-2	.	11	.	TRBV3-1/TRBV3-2	TGTGCCAGCAGCCCCGGCTATGGCTACACCTTC	CASSPGYGYTF
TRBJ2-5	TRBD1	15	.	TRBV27	TGTGCCAGCAGGGGACAGGGAGGGAGTGCAGAGACCCAGTACTTC	CASRGQGGSAETQYF
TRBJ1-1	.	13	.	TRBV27	TGTGCCAGCAGTTTATGGAGGGACACTGAAGCTTTCTTT	CASSLWRDTEAFF
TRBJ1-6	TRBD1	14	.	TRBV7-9	TGTGCCAGCAGCTCTGACAGGGAAGATTCACCCCTCCACTTT	CASSSDREDSPLHF
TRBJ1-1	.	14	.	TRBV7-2	TGTGCCAGCAGCTTAAGGCCGGCGGGCACTGAAGCTTTCTTT	CASSLRPAGTEAFF
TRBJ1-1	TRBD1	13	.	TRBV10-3	TGTGCCATCATGGCACAGGGGGAAACTGAAGCTTTCTTT	CAIMAQGETEAFF
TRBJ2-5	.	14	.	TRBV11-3	TGTGCCAGCAGTCTGCCAGGGGTCCAAGAGACCCAGTACTTC	CASSLPGVQETQYF
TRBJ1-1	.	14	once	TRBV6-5	TGTGCCAGCATCACCCCCGGGGGGAACACTGAAGCTTTCTTT	CASITPGGNTEAFF
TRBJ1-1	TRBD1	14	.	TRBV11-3	TGTGCCAGCAGCTTAACAGGGGAAAACACTGAAGCTTTCTTT	CASSLTGENTEAFF
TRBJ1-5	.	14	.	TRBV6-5	TGTGCCAGCGGTACTTCTATTAGCAATCAGCCCCAGCATTTT	CASGTSISNQPQHF
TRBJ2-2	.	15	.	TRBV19	TGTGCCAGTTTTCCCGCACTCTCTTTCGCCGGGGAGCTGTTTTTT	CASFPALSFAGELFF
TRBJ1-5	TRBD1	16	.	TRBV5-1	TGCGCCAGCAGCCCCGCCTCGGGACAGGGGAATCAGCCCCAGCATTTT	CASSPASGQGNQPQHF
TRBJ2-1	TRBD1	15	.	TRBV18	TGTGCCAGCTCATACGGACAGGGTTCGGTCGGTGAGCAGTTCTTC	CASSYGQGSVGEQFF
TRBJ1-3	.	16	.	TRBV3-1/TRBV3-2	TGTGCCAGCAGCCTATCATGGGGGGGAGCTGGAAACACCATATATTTT	CASSLSWGGAGNTIYF
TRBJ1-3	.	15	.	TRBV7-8	TGTGCCAGCAGCCCCACTGAGCTCTCTGGAAACACCATATATTTT	CASSPTELSGNTIYF
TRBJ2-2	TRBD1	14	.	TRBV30	TGTGCCTGGAAACAGGACAGGTTTGCCGGGGAGCTGTTTTTT	CAWKQDRFAGELFF
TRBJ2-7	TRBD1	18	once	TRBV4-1	TGCGCCAGCAGCCAAGGTTCTATACTGGGACAGGGGATATACGAGCAGTACTTC	CASSQGSILGQGIYEQYF
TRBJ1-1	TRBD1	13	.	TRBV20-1	TGCAGTGCTAGTAGGGACAGCAACACTGAAGCTTTCTTT	CSASRDSNTEAFF
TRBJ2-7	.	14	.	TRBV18	TGTGCCAGCTCACCGATATACGAACGCGCCGAGCAGTACTTC	CASSPIYERAEQYF
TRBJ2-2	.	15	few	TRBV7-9	TGTGCCAGCAGCTTAGGGTGGAGTAACACCGGGGAGCTGTTTTTT	CASSLGWSNTGELFF
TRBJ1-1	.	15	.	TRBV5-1	TGCGCCAGCAGCCAAATCAGGGGTACTAGCACTGAAGCTTTCTTT	CASSQIRGTSTEAFF
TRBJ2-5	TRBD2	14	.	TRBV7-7	TGTGCTAGCAGCTTAGCGGGAGTCCAAGAGACCCAGTACTTC	CASSLAGVQETQYF
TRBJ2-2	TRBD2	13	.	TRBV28	TGTGCCAGCAGCCTGCGGGGGGTCGGGGAGCTGTTTTTT	CASSLRGVGELFF
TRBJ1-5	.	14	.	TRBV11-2	TGTGCCAGCAGCTCCGGAACAGGGCTTCAGCCCCAGCATTTT	CASSSGTGLQPQHF
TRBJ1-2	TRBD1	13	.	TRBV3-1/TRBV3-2	TGTGCCAGCAGCCGGGGACAGGGTTATGGCTACACCTTC	CASSRGQGYGYTF
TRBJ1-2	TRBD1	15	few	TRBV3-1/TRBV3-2	TGTGCCAGCAGCCAAGAGACCCAGGGGGGCTATGGCTACACCTTC	CASSQETQGGYGYTF
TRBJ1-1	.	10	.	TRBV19	TGTGCCAGCGGAGCGTGGGAAGCTTTCTTT	CASGAWEAFF
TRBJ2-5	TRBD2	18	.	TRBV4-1	TGCGCCAGCAGCCAAGGAGACAGCGGGGGGGCCGGTCGTGAGACCCAGTACTTC	CASSQGDSGGAGRETQYF
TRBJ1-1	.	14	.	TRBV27	TGTGCCAGCAACCATTGGAGGAGTAACACTGAAGCTTTCTTT	CASNHWRSNTEAFF